Described below is a single T cell receptor beta chain sequence and its context. What it binds is not known. Time point defined: week 5, during vaccination. Doses comprised 300 ug of mutant IDH1 20-mer peptide each, plus topical imiquimod. Looked up from germline, CDR1 is MNHEY and CDR2 is SMNVEV (reference sequence). The germline V and J ends were trimmed by 3 bases and 4 bases, with 9 bases remaining between them. The CDR3 totals 14 residues. The data belong to a study of a mutant IDH1 vaccine in newly diagnosed glioma. Clones were read by immunoSEQ multiplex PCR, and TCRdb kept only the in-frame ones, dropping some. The data contain tens of thousands of clones, roughly 82% of them singletons.

The input for sequencing was PBMCs, taken from a glioma patient whose treatment included an IDH1 peptide vaccine. V is TRBV27 and J is TRBJ2-2, with no clear D. This TCR was recovered from a woman aged 18 to 35 with glioma. Some clones in this sample may be carry-over from other donors' samples. The CDR3, as DNA: TGTGCCAGCAGTTTCGCCCCTGTCACCGGGGAGCTGTTTTTT. Encoded protein: CASSFAPVTGELFF.